These T cell receptor beta chains were read from a single sample in a study of tumor-infiltrating lymphocytes in primary liver carcinoma. MiXCR, applied by TCRdb to the multiplex PCR reads, yields one record per CDR3 protein. Here the sample spans 30,000 to 40,000 distinct CDR3 sequences, over 65% being singletons. The sequenced sample consisted of liver tumor tissue from sampling region 4. The receptors were sampled from a man in his forties or fifties with primary liver carcinoma and hepatitis B virus infection. Both conserved end residues are part of each CDR3. A D gene is named only where the DNA matches it firmly. The size entry is marked missing in some rows and otherwise reads once, few, many or a size class.

clone_size: .; j_call: TRBJ2-1; v_call: TRBV5-1; cdr3_length: 13; d_call: TRBD2; cdr3_nt: TGCGCCAGCAGCTCGACGGGACTAACTGAGCAGTCCTTC; cdr3_aa: CASSSTGLTEQSF
clone_size: .; j_call: TRBJ2-7; v_call: TRBV11-1; cdr3_length: 15; d_call: .; cdr3_nt: TGCGCCAGCAACTCATGCCGGGACTCCTCCTACGAGCAGTACTTC; cdr3_aa: CASNSCRDSSYEQYF
clone_size: .; j_call: TRBJ2-7; v_call: TRBV11-2; cdr3_length: 12; d_call: TRBD2; cdr3_nt: TGTGCCAGCAGCCGGGAGGCCTACGAGCAGTACTTC; cdr3_aa: CASSREAYEQYF
clone_size: once; j_call: TRBJ2-7; v_call: TRBV11-2; cdr3_length: 14; d_call: .; cdr3_nt: TGTGTCTGCAACTCTAACAGGAACTCCTACGAGCAATACTTC; cdr3_aa: CVCNSNRNSYEQYF
clone_size: many; j_call: TRBJ2-7; v_call: TRBV2; cdr3_length: 14; d_call: .; cdr3_nt: TGTGCCAGCAGAGAACGACCGACGGGCTACGAGCAGTACTTC; cdr3_aa: CASRERPTGYEQYF
clone_size: few; j_call: TRBJ2-1; v_call: TRBV30; cdr3_length: 15; d_call: .; cdr3_nt: TGTGCCTGGATCGCAGGGACGGGCGGACTGGATGAGCAGTTCTTC; cdr3_aa: CAWIAGTGGLDEQFF
clone_size: .; j_call: TRBJ2-1; v_call: TRBV5-1; cdr3_length: 19; d_call: TRBD2; cdr3_nt: TGCGCCAGCAGCTCGAGGGGTCTAGCGGGAAGGAAATATTACAATGAGCAGTTCTTC; cdr3_aa: CASSSRGLAGRKYYNEQFF
clone_size: .; j_call: TRBJ1-5; v_call: TRBV30; cdr3_length: 13; d_call: .; cdr3_nt: TGTGCATGGAATGTCGAAGGGTCTCAGCCCCAGCATTTT; cdr3_aa: CAWNVEGSQPQHF
clone_size: .; j_call: TRBJ2-1; v_call: TRBV4-3; cdr3_length: 16; d_call: .; cdr3_nt: TGCGCCAGCAGCCAATTCCACCCCCCTGCGGACAATGAGCACTTCTTC; cdr3_aa: CASSQFHPPADNEHFF
clone_size: .; j_call: TRBJ2-1; v_call: TRBV5-6; cdr3_length: 17; d_call: TRBD2; cdr3_nt: TGTGCGAGCAGCTCGAACCTAAAGGGGCGGGGGTGCAATGAGCAGTTCTTC; cdr3_aa: CASSSNLKGRGCNEQFF
clone_size: once; j_call: TRBJ2-3; v_call: TRBV11-2; cdr3_length: 14; d_call: .; cdr3_nt: TGTGCCAGCAGACCACCGGGCCGGGCATATACGCAGTATTTT; cdr3_aa: CASRPPGRAYTQYF
clone_size: medium-sized; j_call: TRBJ2-2; v_call: TRBV29-1; cdr3_length: 15; d_call: .; cdr3_nt: TGCAGCGTTGGTTTAGGGTGGGGGATGACCGGGGAGCTGTTTTTT; cdr3_aa: CSVGLGWGMTGELFF
clone_size: once; j_call: TRBJ2-1; v_call: TRBV11-1; cdr3_length: 13; d_call: TRBD2; cdr3_nt: TGTGCCAACAGAGCGGGAGGGCCGAATGAGCTGTTCTTC; cdr3_aa: CANRAGGPNELFF
clone_size: .; j_call: TRBJ2-1; v_call: TRBV29-1; cdr3_length: 11; d_call: TRBD1; cdr3_nt: TGCAGCGCCGGACAGGGCGCCGAGCAGTTCTTC; cdr3_aa: CSAGQGAEQFF
clone_size: many; j_call: TRBJ2-1; v_call: TRBV5-1; cdr3_length: 14; d_call: TRBD2; cdr3_nt: TGCGCCAGCAGCGCTGCGGGAGGTTACAATGAGCAGTTCTTC; cdr3_aa: CASSAAGGYNEQFF
clone_size: .; j_call: TRBJ2-1; v_call: TRBV5-1; cdr3_length: 14; d_call: TRBD2; cdr3_nt: TGCGCCAGCAGCTCTAGCGGGTGCTATAATGAGCAGTTCTTC; cdr3_aa: CASSSSGCYNEQFF
clone_size: .; j_call: TRBJ1-2; v_call: TRBV6-6; cdr3_length: 15; d_call: .; cdr3_nt: TGTGCCAGCAGTCGTGGAATGGGCGCTCATTATGGCTGCACCTTC; cdr3_aa: CASSRGMGAHYGCTF
clone_size: medium-sized; j_call: TRBJ2-7; v_call: TRBV6-1; cdr3_length: 14; d_call: TRBD1; cdr3_nt: TGTGCCAGCAGTGAAGGGGACAGCTCCTACGAGCAGTACTTC; cdr3_aa: CASSEGDSSYEQYF
clone_size: .; j_call: TRBJ2-1; v_call: TRBV11-3; cdr3_length: 13; d_call: .; cdr3_nt: TGTTCCAGCAGCTTAGGGGTCAACAATAAGCAGTTCTTC; cdr3_aa: CSSSLGVNNKQFF
clone_size: many; j_call: TRBJ2-2; v_call: TRBV6-2/TRBV6-3; cdr3_length: 16; d_call: TRBD2; cdr3_nt: TGTGCCAGCAGTATACAGCGGGGCCCCCTCGCCGGGGAGCTGTTTTTT; cdr3_aa: CASSIQRGPLAGELFF
clone_size: .; j_call: TRBJ1-6; v_call: TRBV11-2; cdr3_length: 15; d_call: TRBD1; cdr3_nt: TGTGCCAGCAGTCAGGGACAGGGAGTGAGTTCACCCCTCCACTTT; cdr3_aa: CASSQGQGVSSPLHF
clone_size: .; j_call: TRBJ2-1; v_call: TRBV28; cdr3_length: 11; d_call: .; cdr3_nt: TGTGCCAGCGGAGTCAGGAATGGGCAGCTCTTC; cdr3_aa: CASGVRNGQLF
clone_size: once; j_call: TRBJ2-1; v_call: TRBV28; cdr3_length: 16; d_call: TRBD2; cdr3_nt: TGTGCCAGCATCCCACCGGAGCGGGGGGGCTACAATTACCAGTTCTTC; cdr3_aa: CASIPPERGGYNYQFF
clone_size: .; j_call: TRBJ2-2; v_call: TRBV6-6; cdr3_length: 14; d_call: .; cdr3_nt: TGTGCCATCCCCGTCACCCGAGGGACCGGGGAGCTGTTATTT; cdr3_aa: CAIPVTRGTGELLF
clone_size: few; j_call: TRBJ2-1; v_call: TRBV6-1; cdr3_length: 13; d_call: TRBD1; cdr3_nt: TGTACCTGCAGTGAAGGGACAGGGGATGGGCAGTTCTTC; cdr3_aa: CTCSEGTGDGQFF
clone_size: .; j_call: TRBJ2-7; v_call: TRBV7-9; cdr3_length: 15; d_call: TRBD2; cdr3_nt: TGTGCCGGCAGCCGCGAGGATAGCGGGCTCTACGAGCAGTATTTC; cdr3_aa: CAGSREDSGLYEQYF
clone_size: once; j_call: TRBJ2-1; v_call: TRBV6-1; cdr3_length: 15; d_call: TRBD2; cdr3_nt: TGTGCCAACAGGGAAGAAGCGGGAGGATACTATGAGCAGTTCTTC; cdr3_aa: CANREEAGGYYEQFF
clone_size: once; j_call: TRBJ1-1; v_call: TRBV4-3; cdr3_length: 16; d_call: TRBD1; cdr3_nt: TGCGCCAGCAGCCAAGATCTAGGACAGGCGGTAACTGAAGCTTTCTTT; cdr3_aa: CASSQDLGQAVTEAFF
clone_size: .; j_call: TRBJ2-2; v_call: TRBV29-1; cdr3_length: 15; d_call: TRBD2; cdr3_nt: TGCAGCGTTGGGACTAGCAAGGCGAACACCGGGGACCTGTTTTTT; cdr3_aa: CSVGTSKANTGDLFF
clone_size: .; j_call: TRBJ2-7; v_call: TRBV29-1; cdr3_length: 13; d_call: TRBD1; cdr3_nt: TGCGGCGTTGGACAGGGAAAAAAGAACGAGCAGTGCTTC; cdr3_aa: CGVGQGKKNEQCF
clone_size: .; j_call: TRBJ1-1; v_call: TRBV29-1; cdr3_length: 15; d_call: .; cdr3_nt: TGCAGCACCGTTGTTGTAGTGGGCTTGAATACTGAAGCTTTCTTC; cdr3_aa: CSTVVVVGLNTEAFF
clone_size: few; j_call: TRBJ2-1; v_call: TRBV20-1; cdr3_length: 11; d_call: .; cdr3_nt: TGCAGTGCTAGTCTAGCCAATGAGCAGTTCTTC; cdr3_aa: CSASLANEQFF
clone_size: .; j_call: TRBJ2-3; v_call: TRBV6-1; cdr3_length: 14; d_call: .; cdr3_nt: TGTGCCAGCAGTGAGAGACTAGGGCCAAATACGCAGTATTTT; cdr3_aa: CASSERLGPNTQYF
clone_size: .; j_call: TRBJ2-7; v_call: TRBV11-2; cdr3_length: 15; d_call: TRBD2; cdr3_nt: TGTGCCAGCAGCTTAAACCTAGCGGGGGCTAGCGAGCTATACTTC; cdr3_aa: CASSLNLAGASELYF
clone_size: .; j_call: TRBJ2-1; v_call: TRBV29-1; cdr3_length: 13; d_call: .; cdr3_nt: TGCATCGCCGCTCCCCTCTCCTACAATGAGCAGTTCTTC; cdr3_aa: CIAAPLSYNEQFF
clone_size: .; j_call: TRBJ1-5; v_call: TRBV12-3/TRBV12-4; cdr3_length: 13; d_call: TRBD1; cdr3_nt: TGTACCAGCAGTTTAACAGGGGATCAGCCCCAGCATTTT; cdr3_aa: CTSSLTGDQPQHF
clone_size: .; j_call: TRBJ2-7; v_call: TRBV6-1; cdr3_length: 17; d_call: TRBD2; cdr3_nt: TGTGCCAGCAGTGTGAATACTAGCGGGAGGGGGTCCTACGAGCAGTACTTC; cdr3_aa: CASSVNTSGRGSYEQYF
clone_size: .; j_call: TRBJ1-2; v_call: TRBV11-1; cdr3_length: 13; d_call: .; cdr3_nt: TGTCCCAGCAGCTTGGTCCGTAACTATGGCTACGCCTTC; cdr3_aa: CPSSLVRNYGYAF
clone_size: .; j_call: TRBJ2-1; v_call: TRBV11-2; cdr3_length: 16; d_call: .; cdr3_nt: TGTGCCAGCAGTACCGGGCCCTACAGGGTTTACAATGAGCAGTTCTTC; cdr3_aa: CASSTGPYRVYNEQFF
clone_size: .; j_call: TRBJ2-1; v_call: TRBV5-5; cdr3_length: 13; d_call: .; cdr3_nt: TGTGTCAGGAGCTACCGAACGGGCAATGGGCAGTTCTTC; cdr3_aa: CVRSYRTGNGQFF
clone_size: .; j_call: TRBJ2-7; v_call: TRBV6-1; cdr3_length: 14; d_call: TRBD1; cdr3_nt: TGTGCCAGCAGTGAATGGGACAGCTCCTACGAGCAGTACTTT; cdr3_aa: CASSEWDSSYEQYF
clone_size: .; j_call: TRBJ1-1; v_call: TRBV29-1; cdr3_length: 15; d_call: .; cdr3_nt: TGCAGCGCTTCCGCAGGGTGGGGCGTGAACACTGAATCTTTCTTT; cdr3_aa: CSASAGWGVNTESFF
clone_size: once; j_call: TRBJ1-6; v_call: TRBV12-3/TRBV12-4; cdr3_length: 14; d_call: .; cdr3_nt: TGTAACAGCAGTGCAGAGAGACAATATTCACCCCTCCACTTT; cdr3_aa: CNSSAERQYSPLHF
clone_size: .; j_call: TRBJ1-1; v_call: TRBV7-8; cdr3_length: 12; d_call: .; cdr3_nt: TGCGCCAGCAGCTTGAGGGTGGGTGAAGCTTTCTTT; cdr3_aa: CASSLRVGEAFF
clone_size: .; j_call: TRBJ2-3; v_call: TRBV28; cdr3_length: 17; d_call: TRBD2; cdr3_nt: TGTGCCAGCAGCATTCTCACACCGGGACTAGCGACAGATACACAGTATTTT; cdr3_aa: CASSILTPGLATDTQYF
clone_size: .; j_call: TRBJ2-3; v_call: TRBV11-1; cdr3_length: 15; d_call: .; cdr3_nt: TGTGCCAGCAGTTTGCCGAGGGAGAGCGCATATACGCTGTATTTT; cdr3_aa: CASSLPRESAYTLYF
clone_size: .; j_call: TRBJ1-2; v_call: TRBV7-9; cdr3_length: 15; d_call: .; cdr3_nt: TGTGCCAGCAGCCCTAGTGTTGGGGCTTCGAGAGGCCACACCTTC; cdr3_aa: CASSPSVGASRGHTF
clone_size: .; j_call: TRBJ1-2; v_call: TRBV30; cdr3_length: 12; d_call: .; cdr3_nt: TGTGTCTGGAAACGATTTCTCTATGGTTACACCTTC; cdr3_aa: CVWKRFLYGYTF
clone_size: .; j_call: TRBJ2-1; v_call: TRBV6-4; cdr3_length: 15; d_call: .; cdr3_nt: TGTGCCAGCAGTGATTATAACGGCCCCTACAATGAGCAGTTCTTC; cdr3_aa: CASSDYNGPYNEQFF
clone_size: few; j_call: TRBJ2-3; v_call: TRBV10-3; cdr3_length: 16; d_call: .; cdr3_nt: TGTGCCATCGGTGAGCCGCGACCCCGATGGCTAGATACGCAGTATTTT; cdr3_aa: CAIGEPRPRWLDTQYF
clone_size: .; j_call: TRBJ2-1; v_call: TRBV30; cdr3_length: 14; d_call: TRBD1; cdr3_nt: TGTGCCTGGACCCTGACAGGGGGGTACTATGAGCAGTTCTTC; cdr3_aa: CAWTLTGGYYEQFF
clone_size: few; j_call: TRBJ2-5; v_call: TRBV20-1; cdr3_length: 15; d_call: TRBD2; cdr3_nt: TGCAGTGCTAGAGATCTAGCGGGAGGCACGGAGACCCAGTACTTC; cdr3_aa: CSARDLAGGTETQYF
clone_size: .; j_call: TRBJ2-7; v_call: TRBV10-3; cdr3_length: 15; d_call: TRBD2; cdr3_nt: TGTGTCATCAGCTACGGAACTAGCGACTCCTACGAGCAGTACTTC; cdr3_aa: CVISYGTSDSYEQYF
clone_size: .; j_call: TRBJ2-5; v_call: TRBV6-6; cdr3_length: 15; d_call: .; cdr3_nt: TGTGCCGACAGTTACTTGGGTGGAGGACAAGGGACCCAGTACTTC; cdr3_aa: CADSYLGGGQGTQYF
clone_size: once; j_call: TRBJ2-1; v_call: TRBV2; cdr3_length: 14; d_call: TRBD2; cdr3_nt: TGTGCCAGCACTGGGACTAGCGGAGGCAATGAGTACTTCTTC; cdr3_aa: CASTGTSGGNEYFF
clone_size: .; j_call: TRBJ1-1; v_call: TRBV30; cdr3_length: 13; d_call: .; cdr3_nt: TGTACCTGGAGATTCGTCATGAACATTGAAGCTTTCTTT; cdr3_aa: CTWRFVMNIEAFF
clone_size: few; j_call: TRBJ2-7; v_call: TRBV10-2; cdr3_length: 11; d_call: .; cdr3_nt: TGCGACAGCCGCCACCTCGGGGAGCGGTACTTC; cdr3_aa: CDSRHLGERYF